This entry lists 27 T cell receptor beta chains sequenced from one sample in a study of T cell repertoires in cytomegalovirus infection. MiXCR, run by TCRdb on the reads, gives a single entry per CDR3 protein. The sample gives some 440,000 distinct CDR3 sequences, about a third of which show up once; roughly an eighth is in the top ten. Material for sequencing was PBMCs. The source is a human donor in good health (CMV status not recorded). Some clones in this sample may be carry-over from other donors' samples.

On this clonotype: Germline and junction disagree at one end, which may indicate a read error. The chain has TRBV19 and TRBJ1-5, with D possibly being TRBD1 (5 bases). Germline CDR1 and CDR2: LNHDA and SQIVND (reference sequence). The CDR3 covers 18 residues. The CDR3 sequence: CASSIEGGGRLSHQPQHF. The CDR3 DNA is TGTGCCAGTAGTATAGAGGGCGGGGGGAGACTTAGCCATCAGCCCCAGCATTTT.

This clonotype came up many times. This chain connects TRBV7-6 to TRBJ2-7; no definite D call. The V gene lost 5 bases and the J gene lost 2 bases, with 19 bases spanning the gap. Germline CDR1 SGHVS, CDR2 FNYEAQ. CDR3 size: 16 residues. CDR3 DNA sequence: TGTGCCAGCAGCCCCCGAGACGGGTCCCCTCCCTACGAGCAGTACTTC. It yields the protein CASSPRDGSPPYEQYF.

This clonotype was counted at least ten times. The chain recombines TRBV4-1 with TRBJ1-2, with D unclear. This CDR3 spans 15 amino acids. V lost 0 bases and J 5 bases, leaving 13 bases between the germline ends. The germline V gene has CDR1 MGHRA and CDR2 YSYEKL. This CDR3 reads CASSQDDLMGYGYTF. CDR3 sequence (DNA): TGCGCCAGCAGCCAAGATGACCTAATGGGGTATGGCTACACCTTC.

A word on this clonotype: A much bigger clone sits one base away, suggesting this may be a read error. CDR3 coding DNA: TGTGCCAGCAGCCGGACAGGGTGTTCTGGCGGGGAGCTGTTTTTT. Translating gives CASSRTGCSGGELFF. The genes are TRBV7-2 and TRBJ2-2; TRBD1 matches 8 bases. The CDR3 contains 15 residues. The V gene end was trimmed by 5 bases and the J gene end by 7 bases; junction bases not matched to a gene: 9. Germline V gene lookup returns CDR1 SGHTA and CDR2 FQGNSA.

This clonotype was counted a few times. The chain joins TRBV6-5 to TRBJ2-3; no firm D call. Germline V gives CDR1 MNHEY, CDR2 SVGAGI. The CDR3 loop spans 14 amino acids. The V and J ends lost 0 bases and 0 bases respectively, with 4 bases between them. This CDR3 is CASSYSKSTDTQYF. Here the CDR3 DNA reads TGTGCCAGCAGTTACTCCAAGAGCACAGATACGCAGTATTTT.

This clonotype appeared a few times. CDR3 sequence: CASSEDRAEETQYF. As DNA, the CDR3 is TGCGCCAGCAGTGAGGACAGGGCGGAAGAGACCCAGTACTTC. The rearrangement uses TRBV10-2 and TRBJ2-5, with 7 bases aligning to TRBD1. CDR1 and CDR2 from the germline V gene are WSHSY and SAAADI. This CDR3 region has 14 residues. V lost 2 bases, J lost 3 bases, and 3 bases stayed unmatched.

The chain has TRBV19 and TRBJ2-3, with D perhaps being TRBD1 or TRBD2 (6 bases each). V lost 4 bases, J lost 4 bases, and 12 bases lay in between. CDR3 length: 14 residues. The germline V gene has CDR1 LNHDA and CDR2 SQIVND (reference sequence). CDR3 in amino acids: CASSKTGAADTQYF. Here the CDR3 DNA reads TGTGCCAGTAGTAAGACGGGGGCCGCAGATACGCAGTATTTT. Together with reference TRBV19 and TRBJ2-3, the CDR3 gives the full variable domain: DGGITQSPKYLFRKEGQNVTLSCEQNLNHDAMYWYRQDPGQGLRLIYYSQIVNDFQKGDIAEGYSVSREKKESFPLTVTSAQKNPTAFYLCASSKTGAADTQYFGPGTRLTVL.

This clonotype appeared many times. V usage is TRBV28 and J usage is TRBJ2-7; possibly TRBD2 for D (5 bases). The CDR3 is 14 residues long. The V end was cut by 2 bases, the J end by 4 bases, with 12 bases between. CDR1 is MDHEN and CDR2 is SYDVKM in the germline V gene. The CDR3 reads CASSLLSGPYEQYF. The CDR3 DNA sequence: TGTGCCAGCAGTTTACTAAGCGGACCTTACGAGCAGTACTTC.

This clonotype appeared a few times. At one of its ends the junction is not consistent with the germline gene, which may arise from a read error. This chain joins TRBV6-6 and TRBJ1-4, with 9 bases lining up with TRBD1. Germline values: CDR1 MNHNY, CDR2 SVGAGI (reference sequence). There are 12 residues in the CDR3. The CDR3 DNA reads TGTGCCACCAGTGACAGGGGGGAAAAACTGTTTTTT. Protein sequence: CATSDRGEKLFF.

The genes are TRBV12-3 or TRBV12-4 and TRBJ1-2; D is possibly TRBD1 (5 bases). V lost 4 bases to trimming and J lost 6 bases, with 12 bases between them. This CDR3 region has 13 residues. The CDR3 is CASSWSGSHGYTF. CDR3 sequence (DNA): TGTGCCAGCAGTTGGTCAGGGAGCCATGGCTACACCTTC.

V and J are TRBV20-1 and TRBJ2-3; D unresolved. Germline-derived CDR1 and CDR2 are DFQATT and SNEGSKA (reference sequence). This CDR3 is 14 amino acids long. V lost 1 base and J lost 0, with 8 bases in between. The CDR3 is CSARVPDSTDTQYF. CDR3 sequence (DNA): TGCAGTGCTAGAGTCCCCGATAGCACAGATACGCAGTATTTT.

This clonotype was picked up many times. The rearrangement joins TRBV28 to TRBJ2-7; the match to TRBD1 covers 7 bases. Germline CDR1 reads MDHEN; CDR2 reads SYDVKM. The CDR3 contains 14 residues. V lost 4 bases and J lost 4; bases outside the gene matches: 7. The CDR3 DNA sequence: TGTGCCAGCAGTTCCCGGGACAGAGGATACGAGCAGTACTTC. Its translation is CASSSRDRGYEQYF.

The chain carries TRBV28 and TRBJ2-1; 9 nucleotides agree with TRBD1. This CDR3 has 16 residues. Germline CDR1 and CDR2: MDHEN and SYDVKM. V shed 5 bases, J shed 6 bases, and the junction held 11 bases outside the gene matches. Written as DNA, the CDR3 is TGTGCCAGCAGTCGACGCGGGACAGGGTCTAGCAATGAGCAGTTCTTC. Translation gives CASSRRGTGSSNEQFF. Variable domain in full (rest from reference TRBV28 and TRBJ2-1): DVKVTQSSRYLVKRTGEKVFLECVQDMDHENMFWYRQDPGLGLRLIYFSYDVKMKEKGDIPEGYSVSREKKERFSLILESASTNQTSMYLCASSRRGTGSSNEQFFGPGTRLTVL.

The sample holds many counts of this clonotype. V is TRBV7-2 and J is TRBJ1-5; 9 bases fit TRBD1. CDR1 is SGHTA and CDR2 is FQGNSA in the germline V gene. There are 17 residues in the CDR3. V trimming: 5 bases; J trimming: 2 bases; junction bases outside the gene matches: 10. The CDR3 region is CASSRGGQGLGNQPQHF. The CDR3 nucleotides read TGTGCCAGCAGCCGCGGGGGACAGGGCCTGGGCAATCAGCCCCAGCATTTT.

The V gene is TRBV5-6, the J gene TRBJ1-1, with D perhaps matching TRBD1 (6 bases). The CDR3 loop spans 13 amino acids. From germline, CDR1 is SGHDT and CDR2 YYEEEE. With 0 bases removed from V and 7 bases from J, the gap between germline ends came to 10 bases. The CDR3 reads CASSLGTAGEAFF. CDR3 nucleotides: TGTGCCAGCAGCTTGGGGACAGCTGGTGAAGCTTTCTTT.

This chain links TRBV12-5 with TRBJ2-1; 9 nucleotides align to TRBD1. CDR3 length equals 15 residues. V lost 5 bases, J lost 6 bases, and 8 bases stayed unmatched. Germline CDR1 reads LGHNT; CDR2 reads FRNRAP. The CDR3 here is CASGPGTGPPNEQFF. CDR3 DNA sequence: TGTGCTAGTGGTCCCGGGACAGGGCCCCCCAATGAGCAGTTCTTC.

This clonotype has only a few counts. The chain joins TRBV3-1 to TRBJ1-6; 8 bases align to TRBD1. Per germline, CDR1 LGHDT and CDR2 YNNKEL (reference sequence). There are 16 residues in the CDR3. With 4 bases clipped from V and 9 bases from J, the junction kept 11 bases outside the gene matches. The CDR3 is CASSRTTGAVSSPLHF. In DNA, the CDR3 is TGTGCCAGCAGCCGGACGACAGGGGCAGTGAGTTCACCCCTCCACTTT.

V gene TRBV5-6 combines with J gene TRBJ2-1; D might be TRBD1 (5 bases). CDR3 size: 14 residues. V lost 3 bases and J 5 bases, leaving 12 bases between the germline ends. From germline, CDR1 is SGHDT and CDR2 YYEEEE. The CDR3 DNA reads TGTGCCAGCAGCTCCGACGACAGAAACAATGAGCAGTTCTTC. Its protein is CASSSDDRNNEQFF.

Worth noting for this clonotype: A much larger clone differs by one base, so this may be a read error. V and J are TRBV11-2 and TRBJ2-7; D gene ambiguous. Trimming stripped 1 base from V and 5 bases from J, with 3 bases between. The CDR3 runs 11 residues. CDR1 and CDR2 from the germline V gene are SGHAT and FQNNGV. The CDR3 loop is CASSLVDEQYF. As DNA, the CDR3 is TGTGCCAGCAGCTTAGTTGACGAGCAGTACTTC.

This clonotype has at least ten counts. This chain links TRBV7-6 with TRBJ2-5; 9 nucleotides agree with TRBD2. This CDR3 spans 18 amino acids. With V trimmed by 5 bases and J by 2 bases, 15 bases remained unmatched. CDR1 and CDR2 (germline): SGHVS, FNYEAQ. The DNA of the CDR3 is TGTGCCAGCAGCCCGGGACTAGCTAGCCCGCCTGATCAAGAGACCCAGTACTTC. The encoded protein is CASSPGLASPPDQETQYF.

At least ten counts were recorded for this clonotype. CDR3: CASSFAGGLTGELFF. CDR3 bases: TGTGCCAGCAGCTTCGCGGGGGGGCTAACCGGGGAGCTGTTTTTT. The rearrangement links TRBV7-2 to TRBJ2-2; 9 bases agree with TRBD2. The CDR3 is made up of 15 amino acids. Germline assignment: CDR1 SGHTA and CDR2 FQGNSA. V dropped 3 bases and J dropped 5; count of bases not matched to a gene: 4. Full variable domain (missing parts from reference TRBV7-2 and TRBJ2-2): GAGVSQSPSNKVTEKGKDVELRCDPISGHTALYWYRQSLGQGLEFLIYFQGNSAPDKSGLPSDRFSAERTGGSVSTLTIQRTQQEDSAVYLCASSFAGGLTGELFFGEGSRLTVL.

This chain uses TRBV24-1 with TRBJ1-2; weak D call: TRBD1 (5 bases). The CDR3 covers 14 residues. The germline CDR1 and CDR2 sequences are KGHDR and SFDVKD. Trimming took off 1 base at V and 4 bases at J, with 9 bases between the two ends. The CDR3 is CATSDFGHSYGYTF. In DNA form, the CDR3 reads TGTGCCACCAGTGATTTCGGACATAGCTATGGCTACACCTTC.

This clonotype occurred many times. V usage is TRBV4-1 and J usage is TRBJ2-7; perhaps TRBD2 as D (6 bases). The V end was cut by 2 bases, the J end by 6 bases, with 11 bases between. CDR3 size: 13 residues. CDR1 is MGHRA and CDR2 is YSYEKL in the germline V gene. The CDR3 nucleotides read TGCGCCAGCAGCCAACCGGGACTCAGCGAGCAGTACTTC. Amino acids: CASSQPGLSEQYF.

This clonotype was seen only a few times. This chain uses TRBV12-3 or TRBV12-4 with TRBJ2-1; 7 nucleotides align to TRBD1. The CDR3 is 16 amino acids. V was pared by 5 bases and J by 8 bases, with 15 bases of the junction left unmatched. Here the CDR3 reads CASSPRQGGIGDEQFF. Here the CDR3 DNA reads TGTGCCAGCAGTCCAAGACAGGGTGGGATAGGCGATGAGCAGTTCTTC.

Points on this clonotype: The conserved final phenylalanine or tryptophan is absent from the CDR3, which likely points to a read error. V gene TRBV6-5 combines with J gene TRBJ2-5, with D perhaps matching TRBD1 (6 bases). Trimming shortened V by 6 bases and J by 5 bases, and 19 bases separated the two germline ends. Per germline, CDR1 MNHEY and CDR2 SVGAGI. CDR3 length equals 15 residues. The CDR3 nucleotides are TGTGCCAGCAGACCACCGACAGGCCTCCACGAGACCCAGTACTTA. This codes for CASRPPTGLHETQYL.

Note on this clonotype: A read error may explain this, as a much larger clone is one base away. CDR3 DNA: TGTGCCAACAGCTTGGGACTAGCGGGGGGTAGCTCCTACAATGAGCAGTTCTTC. It yields the protein CANSLGLAGGSSYNEQFF. The chain combines TRBV7-6 with TRBJ2-1; 15 bases match TRBD2. CDR1 and CDR2 from the germline V gene are SGHVS and FNYEAQ. The CDR3 sequence is 18 residues long.

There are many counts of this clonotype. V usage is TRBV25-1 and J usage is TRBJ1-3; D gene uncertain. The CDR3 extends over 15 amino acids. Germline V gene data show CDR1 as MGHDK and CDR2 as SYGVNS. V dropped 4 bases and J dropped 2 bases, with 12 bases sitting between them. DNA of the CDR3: TGTGCCAGCAGTGGATTAGGCGGGGCTGGAAACACCATATATTTT. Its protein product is CASSGLGGAGNTIYF.